These T cell receptor beta chains were read from a single sample in a study of technical replicates of blood from a few donors. Generated by immunoSEQ multiplex PCR, the TCRdb table keeps only in-frame clones and is missing some. Among tens of thousands of clones, approximately 94% were seen once, and the ten largest hold about 0.24%. Sequenced: T cells isolated from PBMCs. These receptors were collected from a human donor in good health. CDR3s include the opening cysteine and the closing phenylalanine or tryptophan. A D gene is named only where the DNA matches it firmly. Size is omitted from some rows. Given values are once, few, many or a class for expanded clones.

clone size | D gene | J gene | V gene | CDR3 DNA | CDR3 protein
NA | TRBD2 | TRBJ2-7 | TRBV4-2 | TGTGCCAGCAGCCAACGCCCAGCGGGACTAGCGGGAAATCCGAGCTCCTACGAGCAGTACTTC | CASSQRPAGLAGNPSSYEQYF
NA | NA | TRBJ2-7 | TRBV11-2 | TGTGCCAGCAGCTTAGCGGGTCAAGGGGGCTCCTACGAGCAGTACTTC | CASSLAGQGGSYEQYF
NA | TRBD1 | TRBJ1-2 | TRBV28 | TGTGCCAGCAGTTTAGATTCGAGGGGGCTTTTGGGCTACACCTTC | CASSLDSRGLLGYTF
NA | NA | TRBJ2-5 | TRBV12-5 | TGTGCTAGTGGTTTGGACGGTACCCAGTACTTC | CASGLDGTQYF
NA | NA | TRBJ1-1 | TRBV7-8 | TGTGCCAGCAGCGGCAAAGGGAGCATGAACACTGAAGCTTTCTTT | CASSGKGSMNTEAFF
NA | NA | TRBJ2-5 | TRBV11-2 | TGTGCCAGCCGGACCTATCGCAAGGGGTTTCAAGAGACCCAGTACTTC | CASRTYRKGFQETQYF
NA | NA | TRBJ1-1 | TRBV7-2 | TGTGCCAGCAGCTTAGAGCAGGGGAGGAACACTGAAGCTTTCTTT | CASSLEQGRNTEAFF
NA | TRBD2 | TRBJ2-1 | TRBV19 | TGTGCCAGTATTGATAGCGGGTACAATGAGCAGTTCTTC | CASIDSGYNEQFF
NA | NA | TRBJ1-1 | TRBV19 | TGTGCCAGTAGTATAGGTCGCCGCTCCCGGGGTGAAGCTTTCTTT | CASSIGRRSRGEAFF
NA | TRBD1 | TRBJ1-4 | TRBV11-2 | TGTGCCAGCAGCCATCAGGGGGCTGGTGAAAAACTGTTTTTT | CASSHQGAGEKLFF
NA | TRBD2 | TRBJ2-1 | TRBV7-9 | TGTGCCAGCAGCTCGGTTAGGACTAGTTACAATGAGCAGTTCTTC | CASSSVRTSYNEQFF
once | NA | TRBJ2-7 | TRBV7-2 | TGTGCCAGCAGCTTAGTAACGTCTCACAGGGTATTCGAGCAGTACTTC | CASSLVTSHRVFEQYF
NA | NA | TRBJ2-1 | TRBV15 | TGTGCCACCAGCAGAACGACGGACAGTCAGAGGTTCTTC | CATSRTTDSQRFF
NA | NA | TRBJ2-3 | TRBV11-3 | TGTGCCAGCAGCTTCACAGGGTCAGATACGCAGTATTTT | CASSFTGSDTQYF
once | NA | TRBJ2-7 | TRBV7-9 | TGTGCCAGCAGCTTAGCCGGGATAACTTACGAGCAGTACTTC | CASSLAGITYEQYF
NA | TRBD2 | TRBJ2-2 | TRBV10-1 | TGCGCCAGCAGTGAGTCGGGACTAGCGGGGGGGGCGAACACCGGGGAGCTGTTTTTT | CASSESGLAGGANTGELFF
NA | NA | TRBJ2-7 | TRBV11-2 | TGTGCCAGCAGCCCACGACAGAGTTCTGAGGAGCAGTACTTC | CASSPRQSSEEQYF
NA | NA | TRBJ1-1 | TRBV2 | TGTGCCAGCAGTCCTCGGGGGAAGAGTACTGAAGCTTTCTTT | CASSPRGKSTEAFF
NA | NA | TRBJ2-5 | TRBV28 | TGTGCCAGCAGTTTAACTCAAGAGACCCAGTACTTC | CASSLTQETQYF
NA | NA | TRBJ1-5 | TRBV10-2 | TGCGCCAGCAGTGAGGGCTTAGGACAGACAAATCAGCCCCAGCATTTT | CASSEGLGQTNQPQHF
few | TRBD2 | TRBJ2-1 | TRBV11-3 | TGTGCCAGCAGCTTAGGAGCGGGAGCTATTGAGCAGTTCTTC | CASSLGAGAIEQFF
NA | NA | TRBJ1-5 | TRBV19 | TGTGCCAGTACGGGGAGTCCAGGATTCGATCAGCCCCAGCATTTT | CASTGSPGFDQPQHF
NA | NA | TRBJ1-1 | TRBV6-5 | TGTGCCAGCAGTTACGGGGCCGCTCCTTCGTCTGAAGCTTTCTTT | CASSYGAAPSSEAFF
NA | TRBD1 | TRBJ1-1 | TRBV4-1 | TGCGCCAGCAGCCTAACGAGACAGGGAGGCACTGAAGCTTTCTTT | CASSLTRQGGTEAFF
NA | NA | TRBJ1-4 | TRBV28 | TGTGCCAGCAGCCTTCGAGGGGAGGGTCCACCTTTTGGACTGTTTTTT | CASSLRGEGPPFGLFF
NA | NA | TRBJ1-2 | TRBV29-1 | TGCAGCGTTGAAGTTAACGGGGTCGGGTATGGCTACACCTTC | CSVEVNGVGYGYTF
NA | NA | TRBJ1-1 | TRBV7-2 | TGTGCCAGCAGCTTAGGAGGGCTGAACACTGAAGCTTTCTTT | CASSLGGLNTEAFF
NA | NA | TRBJ1-1 | TRBV5-4 | TGTGCCAGCAGCTTAGGGGCCAGGGAGTCCAGCGTCGGGACACCTGAAGCTTTCTTT | CASSLGARESSVGTPEAFF
NA | NA | TRBJ1-1 | TRBV10-2 | TGCGCCAGCAGTGACCCTCAGACAGTTGAAGCTTTCTTT | CASSDPQTVEAFF
NA | NA | TRBJ1-1 | TRBV7-9 | TGTGCCAGCAGCTTAGAGGGACACCAAAGGGACACTGAAGCTTTCTTT | CASSLEGHQRDTEAFF
NA | NA | TRBJ1-5 | TRBV5-5 | TGTGCCAGCAGCCCGCGACAGGTCGGTCAGCCCCAGCATTTT | CASSPRQVGQPQHF
NA | NA | TRBJ1-1 | TRBV7-9 | TGTGCCAGCAGCTTAGGTAACGGGGGGAACACTGAAGCTTTCTTT | CASSLGNGGNTEAFF
NA | NA | TRBJ1-4 | TRBV15 | TGTGCCACCAGCAGAGGAGGGAATAAGGAAAAACTGTTTTTT | CATSRGGNKEKLFF
NA | TRBD2 | TRBJ2-1 | TRBV7-9 | TGTGCCAGCAGCTGGCGCGGGAGGAGCTATGAGCAGTTCTTC | CASSWRGRSYEQFF
NA | NA | TRBJ1-3 | TRBV27 | TGTGCCACCAGACCGCCAGGGGTCTCTGGAAACACCATATATTTT | CATRPPGVSGNTIYF
once | TRBD2 | TRBJ2-3 | TRBV5-4 | TGTGCCAGCAGCTTGGCCGGGGGGGGCAGGGATACGCAGTATTTT | CASSLAGGGRDTQYF
once | TRBD1 | TRBJ2-7 | TRBV2 | TGTGCCATATACCGGGACAGGGCAGGATACGAGCAGTACTTC | CAIYRDRAGYEQYF
NA | TRBD1 | TRBJ1-1 | TRBV5-1 | TGCGCCAGCAGCTTACGGTCACAGGGGGCTGAAGCTTTCTTT | CASSLRSQGAEAFF
NA | TRBD1 | TRBJ2-7 | TRBV7-8 | TGTGCCAGCAGCTTAGGGTTCCAGGGGGTGGGGTACTTC | CASSLGFQGVGYF
NA | NA | TRBJ2-7 | TRBV18 | TGTGCCAGCTCACTCATGACGATAGCGGCAAGCTACGAGCAGTACTTC | CASSLMTIAASYEQYF
NA | TRBD1 | TRBJ1-5 | TRBV28 | TGTGCCAGCAGGCGACAGGGGCCGGGCAATCAGCCCCAGCATTTT | CASRRQGPGNQPQHF
NA | TRBD1 | TRBJ1-1 | TRBV27 | TGTGCCAGCAGTTTACCGGGACAGGTTGAAGCTTTCTTT | CASSLPGQVEAFF
NA | TRBD2 | TRBJ2-2 | TRBV19 | TGTGCCAGTAGTAGTCTAGCGGGAGTCGGGGAGCTGTTTTTT | CASSSLAGVGELFF
NA | NA | TRBJ1-2 | TRBV6-1 | TGTGCCAGCAGTGAACAGGTAGACTATGGCTACACCTTC | CASSEQVDYGYTF
NA | NA | TRBJ2-5 | TRBV21-1 | TGTGCCAGCAGCCTCCGCCGGAGGGGATGGAGAGAGACCCAGTACTTC | CASSLRRRGWRETQYF
NA | NA | TRBJ2-7 | TRBV27 | TGTGCCAGCAGTTTTGACAGCACAGGCCCTCCCTACGAGCAGTACTTC | CASSFDSTGPPYEQYF
NA | TRBD1 | TRBJ1-5 | TRBV18 | TGTGCCAGCTCAGGAGGACAGGGGGTAAATCAGCCCCAGCATTTT | CASSGGQGVNQPQHF
NA | NA | TRBJ2-3 | TRBV30 | TGTGCCTGGACCCAGGGAAATACGCAGTATTTT | CAWTQGNTQYF
NA | TRBD1 | TRBJ2-7 | TRBV7-9 | TGTGCCAGCAGCTTAGCCGGGACAGGGGGCCCCTACGAGCAGTACTTC | CASSLAGTGGPYEQYF
once | NA | TRBJ2-5 | TRBV7-9 | TGTGCCAGCAGCCTTTTAACGCGTCAAGAGACCCAGTACTTC | CASSLLTRQETQYF
NA | NA | TRBJ2-7 | TRBV14 | TGTGCCAGCAGCCAATCACCAGCCTACGAGCAGTACTTC | CASSQSPAYEQYF
NA | TRBD2 | TRBJ2-7 | TRBV4-1 | TGCGCCAGCAGCCAAGATGACAGCGGGGTTGGCTACGAGCAGTACTTC | CASSQDDSGVGYEQYF
NA | TRBD2 | TRBJ2-1 | TRBV13 | TGTGCCAGCAGCCCCACAGGGTTTAGCGGGAGAGGGAATGAGCAGTTCTTC | CASSPTGFSGRGNEQFF
once | TRBD1 | TRBJ2-7 | TRBV30 | TGTGCCTGGACCGGAACAGGGGTCGAGCAGTACTTC | CAWTGTGVEQYF
NA | TRBD2 | TRBJ2-7 | TRBV5-1 | TGCGCCAGCCGGGAGGACCTCTACGAGCAGTACTTC | CASREDLYEQYF
NA | TRBD1 | TRBJ1-1 | TRBV6-4 | TGTGCCAGCAGTGACACTAAACAGGGGGTGAACACTGAAGCTTTCTTT | CASSDTKQGVNTEAFF
NA | NA | TRBJ1-1 | TRBV6-5 | TGTGCCAGCAAAGGACAGAACACTGAAGCTTTCTTT | CASKGQNTEAFF
NA | NA | TRBJ1-5 | TRBV7-9 | TGTGCCAGCAGCTTAGCCGGTACAGGGAGCACCCAGCATTTT | CASSLAGTGSTQHF
NA | NA | TRBJ2-7 | TRBV28 | TGTGCCAGCAGTTTACCAGGGTACGAGCAGTACTTC | CASSLPGYEQYF